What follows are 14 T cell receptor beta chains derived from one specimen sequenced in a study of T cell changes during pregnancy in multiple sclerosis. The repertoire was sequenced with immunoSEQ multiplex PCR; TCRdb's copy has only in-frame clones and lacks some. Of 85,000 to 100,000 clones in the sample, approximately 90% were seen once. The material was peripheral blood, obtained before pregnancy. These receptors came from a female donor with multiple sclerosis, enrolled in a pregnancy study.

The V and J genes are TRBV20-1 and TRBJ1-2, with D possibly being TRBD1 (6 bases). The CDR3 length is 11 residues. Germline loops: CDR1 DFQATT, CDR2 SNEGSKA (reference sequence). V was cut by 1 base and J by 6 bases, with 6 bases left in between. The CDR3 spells CSARGTDGYTF. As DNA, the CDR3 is TGCAGTGCTAGAGGGACAGATGGCTACACCTTC.

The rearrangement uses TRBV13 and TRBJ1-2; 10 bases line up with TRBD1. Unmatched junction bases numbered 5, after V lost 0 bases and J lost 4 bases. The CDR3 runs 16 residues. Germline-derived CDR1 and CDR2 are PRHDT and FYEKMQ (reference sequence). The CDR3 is CASSLGSTGGGYGYTF. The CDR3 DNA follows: TGTGCCAGCAGCTTAGGGTCGACAGGGGGCGGCTATGGCTACACCTTC. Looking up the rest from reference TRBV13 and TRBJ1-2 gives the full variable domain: AAGVIQSPRHLIKEKRETATLKCYPIPRHDTVYWYQQGPGQDPQFLISFYEKMQSDKGSIPDRFSAQQFSDYHSELNMSSLELGDSALYFCASSLGSTGGGYGYTFGSGTRLTVV.

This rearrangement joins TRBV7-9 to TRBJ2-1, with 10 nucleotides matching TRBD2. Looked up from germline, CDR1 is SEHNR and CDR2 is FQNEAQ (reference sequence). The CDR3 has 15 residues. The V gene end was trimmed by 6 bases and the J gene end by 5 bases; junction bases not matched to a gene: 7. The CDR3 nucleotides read TGTGCCAGCAGGAGCGGGGGGGTCGTAGACAATGAGCAGTTCTTC. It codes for CASRSGGVVDNEQFF. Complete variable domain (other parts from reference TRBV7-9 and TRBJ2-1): DTGVSQNPRHKITKRGQNVTFRCDPISEHNRLYWYRQTLGQGPEFLTYFQNEAQLEKSRLLSDRFSAERPKGSFSTLEIQRTEQGDSAMYLCASRSGGVVDNEQFFGPGTRLTVL.

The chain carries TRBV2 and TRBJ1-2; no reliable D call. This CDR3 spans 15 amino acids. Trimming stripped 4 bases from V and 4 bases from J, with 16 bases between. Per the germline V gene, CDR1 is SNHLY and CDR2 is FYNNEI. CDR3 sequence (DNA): TGTGCCAGCAGTGGCGTAAAGGCAGGCCGCTATGGCTACACCTTC. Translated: CASSGVKAGRYGYTF.

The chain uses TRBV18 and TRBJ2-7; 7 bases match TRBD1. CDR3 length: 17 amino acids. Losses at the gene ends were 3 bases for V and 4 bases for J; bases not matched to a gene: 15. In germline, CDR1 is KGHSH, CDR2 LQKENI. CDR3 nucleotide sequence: TGTGCCAGCTCACCCTCACCAAGCCGTCAGGGGGAGTACGAGCAGTACTTC. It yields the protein CASSPSPSRQGEYEQYF.

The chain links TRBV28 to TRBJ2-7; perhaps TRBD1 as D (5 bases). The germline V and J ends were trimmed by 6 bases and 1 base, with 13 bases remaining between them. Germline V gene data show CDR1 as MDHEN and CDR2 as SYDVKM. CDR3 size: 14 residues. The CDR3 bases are TGTGCCAGCAGCCCAGCAGGGAATTCCTACGAGCAGTACTTC. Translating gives CASSPAGNSYEQYF.

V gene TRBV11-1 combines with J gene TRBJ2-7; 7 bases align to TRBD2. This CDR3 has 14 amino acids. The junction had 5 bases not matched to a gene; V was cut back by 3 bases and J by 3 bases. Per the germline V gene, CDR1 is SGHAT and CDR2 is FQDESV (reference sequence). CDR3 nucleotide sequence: TGTGCCAGCAGCTTGGGGGGGACCGGCTACGAGCAGTACTTC. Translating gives CASSLGGTGYEQYF.

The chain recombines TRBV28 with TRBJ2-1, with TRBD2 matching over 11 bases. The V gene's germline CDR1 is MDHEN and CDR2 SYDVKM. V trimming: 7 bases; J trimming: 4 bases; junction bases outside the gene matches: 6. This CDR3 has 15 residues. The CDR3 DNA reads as TGTGCCAGCATCGTTAGCGGGAGGGGGTACAATGAGCAGTTCTTC. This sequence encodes CASIVSGRGYNEQFF.

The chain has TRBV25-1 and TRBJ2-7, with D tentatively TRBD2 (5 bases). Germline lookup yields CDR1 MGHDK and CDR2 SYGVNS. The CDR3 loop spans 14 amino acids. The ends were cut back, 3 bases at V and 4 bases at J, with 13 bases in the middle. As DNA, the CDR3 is TGTGCCAGCAGTGAGAGGGCGTACGGGTACGAGCAGTACTTC. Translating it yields CASSERAYGYEQYF.

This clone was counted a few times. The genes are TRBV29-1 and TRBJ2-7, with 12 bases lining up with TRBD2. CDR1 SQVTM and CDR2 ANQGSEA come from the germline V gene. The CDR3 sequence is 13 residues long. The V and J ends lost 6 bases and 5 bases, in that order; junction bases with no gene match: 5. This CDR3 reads CSVERLAGDEQYF. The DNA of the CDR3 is TGCAGCGTGGAACGACTAGCGGGAGACGAGCAGTACTTC.

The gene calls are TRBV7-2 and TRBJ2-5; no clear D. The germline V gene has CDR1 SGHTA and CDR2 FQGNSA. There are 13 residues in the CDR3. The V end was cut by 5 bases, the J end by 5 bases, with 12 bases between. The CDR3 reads CASSPTYGETQYF. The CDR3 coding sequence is TGTGCCAGCAGCCCCACGTACGGGGAGACCCAGTACTTC. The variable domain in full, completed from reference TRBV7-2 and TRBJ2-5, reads GAGVSQSPSNKVTEKGKDVELRCDPISGHTALYWYRQSLGQGLEFLIYFQGNSAPDKSGLPSDRFSAERTGGSVSTLTIQRTQQEDSAVYLCASSPTYGETQYFGPGTRLLVL.

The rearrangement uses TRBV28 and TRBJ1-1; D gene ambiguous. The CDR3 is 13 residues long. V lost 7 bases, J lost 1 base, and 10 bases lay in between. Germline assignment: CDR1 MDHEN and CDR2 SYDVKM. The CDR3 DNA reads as TGTGCCAGCAATCGGAGGAGGAACACTGAAGCTTTCTTT. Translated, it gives CASNRRRNTEAFF.

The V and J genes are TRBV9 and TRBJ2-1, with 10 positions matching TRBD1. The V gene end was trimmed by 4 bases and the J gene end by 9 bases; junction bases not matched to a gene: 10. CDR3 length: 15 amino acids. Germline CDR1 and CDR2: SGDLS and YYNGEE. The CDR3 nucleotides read TGTGCCAGCAGCCCTTGGGGACAGGGGATAAGTGAGCAGTTCTTC. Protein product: CASSPWGQGISEQFF.

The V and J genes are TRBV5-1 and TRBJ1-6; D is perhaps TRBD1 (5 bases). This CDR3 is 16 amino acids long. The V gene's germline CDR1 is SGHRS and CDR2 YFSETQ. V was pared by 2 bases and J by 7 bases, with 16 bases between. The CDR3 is CASSLREQGLNSPLHF. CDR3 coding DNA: TGCGCCAGCAGCTTACGGGAGCAGGGACTGAATTCACCCCTCCACTTT.